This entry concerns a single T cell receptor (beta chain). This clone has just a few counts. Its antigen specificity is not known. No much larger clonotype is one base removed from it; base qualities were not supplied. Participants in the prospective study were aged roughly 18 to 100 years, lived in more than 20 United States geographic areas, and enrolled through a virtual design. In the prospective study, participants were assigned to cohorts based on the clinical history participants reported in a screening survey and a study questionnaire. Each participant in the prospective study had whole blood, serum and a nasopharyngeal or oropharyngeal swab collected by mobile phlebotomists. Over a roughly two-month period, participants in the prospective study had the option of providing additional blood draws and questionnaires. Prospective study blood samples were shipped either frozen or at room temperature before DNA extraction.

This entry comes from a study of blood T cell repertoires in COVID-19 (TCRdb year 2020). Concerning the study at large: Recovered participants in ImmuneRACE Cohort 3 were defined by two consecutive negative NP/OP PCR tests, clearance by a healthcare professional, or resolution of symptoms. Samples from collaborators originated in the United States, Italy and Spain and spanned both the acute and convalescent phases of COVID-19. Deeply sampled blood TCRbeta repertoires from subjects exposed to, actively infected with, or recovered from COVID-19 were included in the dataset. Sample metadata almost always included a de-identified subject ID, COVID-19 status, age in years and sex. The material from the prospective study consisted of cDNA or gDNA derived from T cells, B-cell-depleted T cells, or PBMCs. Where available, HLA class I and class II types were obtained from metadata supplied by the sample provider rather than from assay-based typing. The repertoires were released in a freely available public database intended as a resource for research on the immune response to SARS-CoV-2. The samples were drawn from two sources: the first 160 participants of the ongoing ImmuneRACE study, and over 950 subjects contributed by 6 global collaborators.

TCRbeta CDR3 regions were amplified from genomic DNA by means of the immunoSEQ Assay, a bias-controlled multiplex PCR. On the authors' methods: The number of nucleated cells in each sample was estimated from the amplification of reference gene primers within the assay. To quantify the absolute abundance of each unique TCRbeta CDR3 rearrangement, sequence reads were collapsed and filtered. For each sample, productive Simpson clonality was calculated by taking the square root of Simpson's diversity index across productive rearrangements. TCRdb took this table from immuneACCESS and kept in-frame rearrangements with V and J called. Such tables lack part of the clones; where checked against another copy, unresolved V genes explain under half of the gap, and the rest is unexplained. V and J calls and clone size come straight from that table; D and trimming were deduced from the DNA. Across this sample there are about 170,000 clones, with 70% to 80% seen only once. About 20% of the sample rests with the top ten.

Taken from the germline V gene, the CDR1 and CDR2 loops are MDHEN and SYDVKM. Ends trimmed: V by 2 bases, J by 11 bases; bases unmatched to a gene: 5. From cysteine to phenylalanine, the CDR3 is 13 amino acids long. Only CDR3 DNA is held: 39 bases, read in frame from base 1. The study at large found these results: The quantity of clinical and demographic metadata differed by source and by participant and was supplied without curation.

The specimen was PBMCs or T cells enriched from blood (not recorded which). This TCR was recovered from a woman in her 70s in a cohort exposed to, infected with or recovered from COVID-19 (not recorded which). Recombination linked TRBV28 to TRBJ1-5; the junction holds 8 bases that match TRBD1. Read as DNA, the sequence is TGTGCCAGCAGTTTAGTGGCGGGACAGGCCCAGCATTTT. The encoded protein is CASSLVAGQAQHF. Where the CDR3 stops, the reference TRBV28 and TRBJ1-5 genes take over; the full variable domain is DVKVTQSSRYLVKRTGEKVFLECVQDMDHENMFWYRQDPGLGLRLIYFSYDVKMKEKGDIPEGYSVSREKKERFSLILESASTNQTSMYLCASSLVAGQAQHFGDGTRLSIL.